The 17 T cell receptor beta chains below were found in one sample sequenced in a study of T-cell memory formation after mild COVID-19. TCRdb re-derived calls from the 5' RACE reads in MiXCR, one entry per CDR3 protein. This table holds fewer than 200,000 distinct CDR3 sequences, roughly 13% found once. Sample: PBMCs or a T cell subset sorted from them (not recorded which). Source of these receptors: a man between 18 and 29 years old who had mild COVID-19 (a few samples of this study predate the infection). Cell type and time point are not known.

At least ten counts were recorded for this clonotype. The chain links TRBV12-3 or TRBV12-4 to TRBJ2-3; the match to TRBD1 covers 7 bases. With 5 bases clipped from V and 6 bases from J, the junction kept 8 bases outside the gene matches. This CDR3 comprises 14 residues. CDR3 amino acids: CASSRTQGFDTQYF. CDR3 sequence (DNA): TGTGCCAGCAGTCGCACACAGGGGTTCGATACGCAGTATTTT.

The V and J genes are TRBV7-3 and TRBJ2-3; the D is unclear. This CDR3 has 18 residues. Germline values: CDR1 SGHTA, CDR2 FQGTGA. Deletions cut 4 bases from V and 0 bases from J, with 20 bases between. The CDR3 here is CASSSPGRSVSSTDTQYF. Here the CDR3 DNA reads TGTGCCAGCAGCTCACCGGGCCGCTCCGTTTCTAGCACAGATACGCAGTATTTT.

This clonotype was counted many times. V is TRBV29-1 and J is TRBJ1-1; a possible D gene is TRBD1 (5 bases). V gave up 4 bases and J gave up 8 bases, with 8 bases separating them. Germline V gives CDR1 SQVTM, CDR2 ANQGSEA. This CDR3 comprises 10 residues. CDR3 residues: CSVGDGEAFF. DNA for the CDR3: TGCAGCGTTGGGGACGGCGAAGCTTTCTTT.

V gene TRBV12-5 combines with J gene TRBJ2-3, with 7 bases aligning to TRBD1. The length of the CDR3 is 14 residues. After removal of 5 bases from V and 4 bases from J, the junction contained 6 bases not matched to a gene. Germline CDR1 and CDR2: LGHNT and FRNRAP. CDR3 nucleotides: TGTGCTAGTGGTCTGACAGGGAACCCAGATACGCAGTATTTT. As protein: CASGLTGNPDTQYF.

The CDR3 nucleotides are TGTGCCAGCAGTTCCCTCCGTCAGGGGGAGAAAGAAGCTTTCTTT. Amino acids: CASSSLRQGEKEAFF. This rearrangement joins TRBV6-5 to TRBJ1-1, with 7 bases aligning to TRBD1. The ends lost 4 bases at V and 8 bases at J; junction bases unmatched: 13. The CDR3 spans 15 residues. Looked up from germline, CDR1 is MNHEY and CDR2 is SVGAGI.

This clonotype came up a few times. CDR3 bases: TGTGCCAGCAGCTTTCTCGACAGGGGCCTCTCTGGAAACACCATATATTTT. Protein: CASSFLDRGLSGNTIYF. The chain employs TRBV5-4 and TRBJ1-3; TRBD1 matches 8 bases. Germline CDR1 SGHNT, CDR2 YYREEE (reference sequence). CDR3 size: 17 residues. V lost 2 bases, J lost 0 bases, and 7 bases stayed unmatched.

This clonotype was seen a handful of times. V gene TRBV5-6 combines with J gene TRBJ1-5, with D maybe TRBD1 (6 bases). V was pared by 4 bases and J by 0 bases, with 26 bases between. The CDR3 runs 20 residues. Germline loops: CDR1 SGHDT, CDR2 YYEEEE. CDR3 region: CASSKISGGTHSYSNQPQHF. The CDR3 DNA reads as TGTGCCAGCAGCAAAATATCGGGGGGCACACACTCATATAGCAATCAGCCCCAGCATTTT.

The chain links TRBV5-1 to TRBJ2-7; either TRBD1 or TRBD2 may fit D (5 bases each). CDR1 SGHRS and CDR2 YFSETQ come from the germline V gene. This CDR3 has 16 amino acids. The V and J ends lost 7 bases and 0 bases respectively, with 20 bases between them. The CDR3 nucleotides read TGCGCCAGCGCTGCTCCGGAGGACGGACACTCCTACGAGCAGTACTTC. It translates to CASAAPEDGHSYEQYF.

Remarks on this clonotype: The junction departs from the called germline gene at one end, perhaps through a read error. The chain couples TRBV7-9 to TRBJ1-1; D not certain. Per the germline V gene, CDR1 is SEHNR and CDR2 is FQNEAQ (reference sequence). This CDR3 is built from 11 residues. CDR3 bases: TGTGCCAGCAGCTTAGTGGATGAAGCTTTTTTT. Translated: CASSLVDEAFF.

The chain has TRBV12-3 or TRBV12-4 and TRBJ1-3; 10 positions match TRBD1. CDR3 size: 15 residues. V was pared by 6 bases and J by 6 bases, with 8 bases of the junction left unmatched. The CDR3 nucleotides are TGTGCCAGCAGGCCCGGGACAGGGGTAGCAAACACCATATATTTT. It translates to CASRPGTGVANTIYF.

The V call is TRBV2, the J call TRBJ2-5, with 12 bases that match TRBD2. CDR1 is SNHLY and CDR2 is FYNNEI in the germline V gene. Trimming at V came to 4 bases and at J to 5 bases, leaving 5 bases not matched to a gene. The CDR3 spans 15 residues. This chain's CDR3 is CASSVTSGGPETQYF. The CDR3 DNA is TGTGCCAGCAGTGTCACTAGCGGGGGGCCTGAGACCCAGTACTTC.

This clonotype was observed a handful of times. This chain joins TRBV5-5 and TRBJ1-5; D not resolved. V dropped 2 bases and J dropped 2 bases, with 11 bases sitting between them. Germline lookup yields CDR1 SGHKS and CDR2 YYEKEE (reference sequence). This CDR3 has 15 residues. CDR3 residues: CASSFGPPGNQPQHF. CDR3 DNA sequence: TGTGCCAGCAGCTTTGGCCCCCCGGGCAATCAGCCCCAGCATTTT.

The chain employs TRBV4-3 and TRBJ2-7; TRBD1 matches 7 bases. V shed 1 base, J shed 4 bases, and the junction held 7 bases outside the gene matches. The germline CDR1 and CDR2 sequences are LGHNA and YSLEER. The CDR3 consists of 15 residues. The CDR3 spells CASSQVRDRAYEQYF. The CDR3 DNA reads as TGCGCCAGCAGCCAAGTAAGAGACAGGGCTTACGAGCAGTACTTC.

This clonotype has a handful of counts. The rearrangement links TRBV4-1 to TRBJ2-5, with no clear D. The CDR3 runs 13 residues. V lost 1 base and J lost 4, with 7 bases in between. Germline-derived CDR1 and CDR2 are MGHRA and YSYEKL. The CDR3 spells CASSQVWRETQYF. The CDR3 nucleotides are TGCGCCAGCAGCCAAGTGTGGAGAGAGACCCAGTACTTC.

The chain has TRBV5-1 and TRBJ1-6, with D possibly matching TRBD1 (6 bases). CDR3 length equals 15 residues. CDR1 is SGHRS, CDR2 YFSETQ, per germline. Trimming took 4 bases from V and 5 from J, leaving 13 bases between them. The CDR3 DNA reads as TGCGCCAGCAGCGAACAGGGAGTCGATAATTCACCCCTCCACTTT. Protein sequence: CASSEQGVDNSPLHF.

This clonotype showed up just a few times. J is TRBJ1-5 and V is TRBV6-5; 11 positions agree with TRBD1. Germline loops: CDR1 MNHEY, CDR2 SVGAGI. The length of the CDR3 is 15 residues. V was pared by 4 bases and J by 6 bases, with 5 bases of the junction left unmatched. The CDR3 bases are TGTGCCAGCAGTTCCGCCGGGACAGGGGGTCAGCCCCAGCATTTT. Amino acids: CASSSAGTGGQPQHF.

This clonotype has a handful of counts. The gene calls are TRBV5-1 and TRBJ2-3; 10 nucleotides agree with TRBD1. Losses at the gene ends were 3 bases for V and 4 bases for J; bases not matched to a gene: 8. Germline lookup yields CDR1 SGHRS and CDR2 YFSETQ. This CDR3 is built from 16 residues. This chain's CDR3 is CASSSPGQGSADTQYF. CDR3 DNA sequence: TGCGCCAGCAGCTCGCCGGGACAGGGGTCTGCAGATACGCAGTATTTT. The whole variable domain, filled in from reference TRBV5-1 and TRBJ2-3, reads KAGVTQTPRYLIKTRGQQVTLSCSPISGHRSVSWYQQTPGQGLQFLFEYFSETQRNKGNFPGRFSGRQFSNSRSEMNVSTLELGDSALYLCASSSPGQGSADTQYFGPGTRLTVL.